This TCR beta chain was obtained from a study of blood T cell repertoires in COVID-19. Overall study: There were acute and convalescent COVID-19 samples, and they came from the United States, Italy and Spain. Sources were T cells, B-cell-depleted T cells, or PBMCs; the material itself was cDNA or gDNA.

The CDR3 runs 15 residues. From germline, CDR1 is SGHVS and CDR2 FQNEAQ. The V end was cut by 0 bases, the J end by 7 bases, with 13 bases between. The authors' processing: Amplification of reference gene primers provided the estimated nucleated cell counts. Some clones are missing from TCRdb's copy, which holds only in-frame ones; the method was immunoSEQ multiplex PCR. Clone size and the V and J calls come from that table; the DNA yielded D and trimming. The repertoire holds about 170,000 clones, with approximately 80% as singletons. Followed longitudinally, the Seattle patients had been enrolled during active infection.

This receptor was taken from a woman aged 80 or older with COVID-19, enrolled during active disease. The chain combines TRBV7-8 with TRBJ1-5; D gene uncertain. Sequencing used peripheral blood. This CDR3 reads CASSLAPLGSQPQHF. CDR3 in DNA: TGTGCCAGCAGCTTAGCCCCGCTGGGGAGCCAGCCCCAGCATTTT.